This T cell receptor beta chain comes out of a study of long-term antiretroviral therapy in people with HIV. Turning to the study itself: The earliest samples came from an era when ART typically awaited falling CD4 counts.

In the United States, treatment was given to all participants with HIV. As to this clone: Its antigen is still unknown.

Notes on the study in general: In HIV, the repertoires covered a tighter span of CDR3 lengths than in controls.

Samples were assayed with immunoSEQ v3.0 at survey level. Libraries were prepared by immunoSEQ multiplex PCR; TCRdb keeps only in-frame clonotypes and omits some of them. The sample holds about 25,000 clones, 60% to 80% seen once. Germline assignment: CDR1 GTSNPN and CDR2 SVGIG (reference sequence). The CDR3 loop spans 14 amino acids. V was clipped by 2 bases and J by 3 bases; unmatched bases: 2. The chain is built from TRBV30 and TRBJ2-5; TRBD1 matches at 11 bases. The material sequenced was unsorted PBMCs, taken 2.1 years after starting antiretroviral therapy. The TCR was taken from a man between 25 and 39 years old with HIV. CDR3 nucleotides: TGTGCCTGGAGTCGGGGACAGGGGGAAGAGACCCAGTACTTC. Protein product: CAWSRGQGEETQYF.